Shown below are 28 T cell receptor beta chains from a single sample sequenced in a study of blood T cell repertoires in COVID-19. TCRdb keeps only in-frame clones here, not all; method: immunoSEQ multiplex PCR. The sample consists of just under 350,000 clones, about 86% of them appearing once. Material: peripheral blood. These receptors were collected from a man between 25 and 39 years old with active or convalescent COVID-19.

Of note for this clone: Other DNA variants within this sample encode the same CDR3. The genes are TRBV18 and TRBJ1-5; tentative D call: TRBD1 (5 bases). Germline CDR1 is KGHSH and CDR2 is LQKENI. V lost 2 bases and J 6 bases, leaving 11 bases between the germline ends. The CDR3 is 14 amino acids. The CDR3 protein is CASSPGQGGQPQHF. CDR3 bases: TGTGCCAGCTCACCAGGGCAGGGTGGTCAGCCCCAGCATTTT.

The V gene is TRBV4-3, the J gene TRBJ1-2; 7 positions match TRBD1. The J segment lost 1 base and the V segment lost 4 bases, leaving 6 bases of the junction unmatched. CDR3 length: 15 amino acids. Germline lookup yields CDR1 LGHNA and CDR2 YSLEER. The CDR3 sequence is CASSLGTELNYGYTF. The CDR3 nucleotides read TGCGCCAGCAGCCTGGGGACAGAACTTAACTATGGCTACACCTTC.

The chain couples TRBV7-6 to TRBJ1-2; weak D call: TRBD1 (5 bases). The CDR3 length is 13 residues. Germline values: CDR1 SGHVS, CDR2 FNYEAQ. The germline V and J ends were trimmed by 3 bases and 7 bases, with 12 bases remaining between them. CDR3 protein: CASSLESRAGYTF. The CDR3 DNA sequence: TGTGCCAGCAGCTTGGAGAGCAGGGCTGGCTACACCTTC.

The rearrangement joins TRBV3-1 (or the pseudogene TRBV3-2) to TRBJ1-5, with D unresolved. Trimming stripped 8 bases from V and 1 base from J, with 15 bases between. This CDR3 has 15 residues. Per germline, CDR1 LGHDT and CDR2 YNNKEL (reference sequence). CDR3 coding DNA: TGTGCCAGCGATAGGACGCGAGGGAGCAATCAGCCCCAGCATTTT. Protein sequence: CASDRTRGSNQPQHF.

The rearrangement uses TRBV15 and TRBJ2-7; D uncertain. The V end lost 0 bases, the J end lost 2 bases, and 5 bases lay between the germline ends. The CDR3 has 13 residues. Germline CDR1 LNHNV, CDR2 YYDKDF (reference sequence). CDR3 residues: CATSRDTAYEQYF. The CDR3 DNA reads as TGTGCCACCAGCAGAGATACAGCCTACGAGCAGTACTTC.

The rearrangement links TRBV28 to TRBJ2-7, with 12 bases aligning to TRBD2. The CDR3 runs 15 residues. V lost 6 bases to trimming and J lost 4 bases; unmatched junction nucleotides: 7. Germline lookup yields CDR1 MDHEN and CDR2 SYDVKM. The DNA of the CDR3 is TGTGCCAGCAGCCCATGGACTAGCGGGGAATACGAGCAGTACTTC. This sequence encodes CASSPWTSGEYEQYF.

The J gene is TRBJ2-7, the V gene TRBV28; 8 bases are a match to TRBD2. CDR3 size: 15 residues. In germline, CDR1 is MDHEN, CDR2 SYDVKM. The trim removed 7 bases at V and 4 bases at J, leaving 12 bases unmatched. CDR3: CASTYGAGGGYEQYF. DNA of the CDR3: TGTGCCAGCACTTACGGGGCGGGAGGAGGGTACGAGCAGTACTTC.

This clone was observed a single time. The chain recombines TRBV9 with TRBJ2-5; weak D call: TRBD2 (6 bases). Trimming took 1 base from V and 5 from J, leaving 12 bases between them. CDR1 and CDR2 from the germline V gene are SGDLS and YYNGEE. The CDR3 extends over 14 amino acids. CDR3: CASSVTVGGETQYF. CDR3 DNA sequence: TGTGCCAGCAGCGTAACGGTCGGAGGGGAGACCCAGTACTTC.

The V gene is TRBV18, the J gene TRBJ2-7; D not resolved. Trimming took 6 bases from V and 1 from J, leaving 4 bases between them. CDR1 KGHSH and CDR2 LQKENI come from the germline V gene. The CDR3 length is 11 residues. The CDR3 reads CASSLSYEQYF. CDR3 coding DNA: TGTGCCAGCTCCCTATCCTACGAGCAGTACTTC.

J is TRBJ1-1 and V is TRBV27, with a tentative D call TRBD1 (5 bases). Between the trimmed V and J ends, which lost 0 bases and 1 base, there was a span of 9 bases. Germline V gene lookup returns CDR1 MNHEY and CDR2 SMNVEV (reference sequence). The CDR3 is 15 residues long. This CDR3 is CASSLSAGRNTEAFF. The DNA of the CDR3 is TGTGCCAGCAGTTTATCGGCGGGGCGGAACACTGAAGCTTTCTTT.

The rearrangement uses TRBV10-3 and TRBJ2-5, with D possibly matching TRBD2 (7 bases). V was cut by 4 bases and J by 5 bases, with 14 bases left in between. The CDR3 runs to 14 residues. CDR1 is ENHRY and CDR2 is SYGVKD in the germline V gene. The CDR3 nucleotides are TGTGCCATCAGTGGAGGGGGGGGGCAGGAGACCCAGTACTTC. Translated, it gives CAISGGGGQETQYF.

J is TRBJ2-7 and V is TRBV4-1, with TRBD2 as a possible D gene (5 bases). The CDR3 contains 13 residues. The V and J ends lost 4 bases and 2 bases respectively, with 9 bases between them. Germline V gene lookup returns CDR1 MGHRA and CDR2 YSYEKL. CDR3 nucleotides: TGCGCCAGCAGCCTCAGCGGCCCCTACGAGCAGTACTTC. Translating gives CASSLSGPYEQYF.

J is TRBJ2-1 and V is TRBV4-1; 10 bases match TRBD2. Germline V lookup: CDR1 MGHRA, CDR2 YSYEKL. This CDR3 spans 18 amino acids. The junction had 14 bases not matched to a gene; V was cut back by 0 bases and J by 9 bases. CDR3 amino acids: CASSQDPASGSLLGEQFF. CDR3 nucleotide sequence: TGCGCCAGCAGCCAAGATCCGGCTAGCGGGAGTCTTCTTGGTGAGCAGTTCTTC.

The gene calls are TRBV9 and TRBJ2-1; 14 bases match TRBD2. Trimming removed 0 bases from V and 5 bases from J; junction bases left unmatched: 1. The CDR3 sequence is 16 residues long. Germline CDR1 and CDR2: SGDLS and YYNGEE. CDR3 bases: TGTGCCAGCAGCGTAGGACTAGCGGGAGGGGACAATGAGCAGTTCTTC. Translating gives CASSVGLAGGDNEQFF.

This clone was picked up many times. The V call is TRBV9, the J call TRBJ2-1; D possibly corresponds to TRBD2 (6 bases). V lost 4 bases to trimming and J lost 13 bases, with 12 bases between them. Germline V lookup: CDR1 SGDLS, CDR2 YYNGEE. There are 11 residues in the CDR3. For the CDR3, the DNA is TGTGCCAGCAGCCTTGGACTACATCAGTTCTTC. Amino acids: CASSLGLHQFF.

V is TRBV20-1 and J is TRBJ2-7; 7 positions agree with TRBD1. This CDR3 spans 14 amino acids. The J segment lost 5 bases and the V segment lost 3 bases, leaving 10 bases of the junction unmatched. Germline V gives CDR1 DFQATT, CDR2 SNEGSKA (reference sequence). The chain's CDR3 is CSASGDRDENEQYF. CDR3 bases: TGCAGTGCTAGTGGTGACAGGGACGAGAACGAGCAGTACTTC.

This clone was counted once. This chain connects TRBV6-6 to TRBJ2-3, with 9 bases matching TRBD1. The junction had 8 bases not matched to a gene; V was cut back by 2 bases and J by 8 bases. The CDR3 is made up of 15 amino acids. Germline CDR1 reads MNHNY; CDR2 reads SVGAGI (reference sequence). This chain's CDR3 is CASSYRDRELGTQYF. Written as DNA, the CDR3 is TGTGCCAGCAGTTACCGGGACAGGGAGCTCGGTACGCAGTATTTT.

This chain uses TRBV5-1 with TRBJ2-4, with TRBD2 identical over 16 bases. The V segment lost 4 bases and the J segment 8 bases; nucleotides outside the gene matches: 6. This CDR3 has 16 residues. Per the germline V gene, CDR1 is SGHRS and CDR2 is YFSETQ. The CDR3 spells CASSVGLAGGPDIQYF. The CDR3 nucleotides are TGCGCCAGCAGCGTGGGACTAGCGGGAGGGCCCGACATTCAGTACTTC.

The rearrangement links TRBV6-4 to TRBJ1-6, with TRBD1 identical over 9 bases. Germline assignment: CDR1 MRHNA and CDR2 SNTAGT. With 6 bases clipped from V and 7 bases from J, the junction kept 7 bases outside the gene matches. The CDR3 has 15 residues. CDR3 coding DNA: TGTGCCAGCAGCGCATCGGGACAGGGAAATTCACCCCTCCACTTT. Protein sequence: CASSASGQGNSPLHF.

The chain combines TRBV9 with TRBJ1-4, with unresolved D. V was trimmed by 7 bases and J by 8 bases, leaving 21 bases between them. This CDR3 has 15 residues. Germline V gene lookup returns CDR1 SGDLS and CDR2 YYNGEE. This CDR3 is CASLDQGADHEKLFF. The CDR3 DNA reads TGTGCCAGCCTCGACCAAGGAGCAGACCACGAAAAACTGTTTTTT.

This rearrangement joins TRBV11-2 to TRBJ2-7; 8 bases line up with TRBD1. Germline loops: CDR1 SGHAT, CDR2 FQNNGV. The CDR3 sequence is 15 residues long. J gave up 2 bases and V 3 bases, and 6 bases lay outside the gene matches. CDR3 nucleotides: TGTGCCAGCAGCTTGGGGACAGGCGATCCCTACGAGCAGTACTTC. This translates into CASSLGTGDPYEQYF.

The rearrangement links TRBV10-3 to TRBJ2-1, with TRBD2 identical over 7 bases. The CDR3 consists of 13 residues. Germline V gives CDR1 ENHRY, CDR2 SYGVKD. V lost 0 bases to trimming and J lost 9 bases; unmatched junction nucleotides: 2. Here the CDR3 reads CAISESGGSEQFF. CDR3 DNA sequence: TGTGCCATCAGTGAGTCGGGCGGGAGTGAGCAGTTCTTC.

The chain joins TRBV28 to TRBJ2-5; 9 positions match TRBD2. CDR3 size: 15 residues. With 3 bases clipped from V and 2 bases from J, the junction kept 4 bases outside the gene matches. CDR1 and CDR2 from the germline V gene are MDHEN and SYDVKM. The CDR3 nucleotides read TGTGCCAGCAGTTTGTCTAGCGGGGTACAAGAGACCCAGTACTTC. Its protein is CASSLSSGVQETQYF.

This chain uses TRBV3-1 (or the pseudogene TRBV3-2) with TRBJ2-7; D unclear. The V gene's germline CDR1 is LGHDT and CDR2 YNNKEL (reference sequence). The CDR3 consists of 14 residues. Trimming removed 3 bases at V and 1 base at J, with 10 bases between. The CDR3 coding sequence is TGTGCCAGCAGCCACGCTATACTGTCCTACGAGCAGTACTTC. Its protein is CASSHAILSYEQYF.

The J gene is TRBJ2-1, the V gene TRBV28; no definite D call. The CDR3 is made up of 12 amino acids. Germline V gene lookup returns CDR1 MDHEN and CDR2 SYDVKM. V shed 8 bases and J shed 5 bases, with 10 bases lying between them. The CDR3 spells CASYAVDNEQFF. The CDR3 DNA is TGTGCCAGCTACGCGGTTGACAATGAGCAGTTCTTC.

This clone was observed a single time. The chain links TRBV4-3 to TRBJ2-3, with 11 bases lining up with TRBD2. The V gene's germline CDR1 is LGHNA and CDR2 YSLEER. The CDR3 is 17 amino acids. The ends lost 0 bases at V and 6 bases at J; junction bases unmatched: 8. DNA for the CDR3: TGCGCCAGCAGCCAAGATCATCAACTAGCGGGGGCCGATACGCAGTATTTT. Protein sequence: CASSQDHQLAGADTQYF.

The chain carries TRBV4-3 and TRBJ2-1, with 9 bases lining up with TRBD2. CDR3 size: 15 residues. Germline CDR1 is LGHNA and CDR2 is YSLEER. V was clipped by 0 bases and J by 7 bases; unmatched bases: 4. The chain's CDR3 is CASSQERLAVNEQFF. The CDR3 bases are TGCGCCAGCAGCCAAGAGAGACTAGCGGTTAATGAGCAGTTCTTC.

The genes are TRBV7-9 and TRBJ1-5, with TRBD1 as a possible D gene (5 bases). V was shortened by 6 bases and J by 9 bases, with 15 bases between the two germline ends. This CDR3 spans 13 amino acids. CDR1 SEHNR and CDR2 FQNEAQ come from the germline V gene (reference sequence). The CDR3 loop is CASSFGGFGPQHF. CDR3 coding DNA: TGTGCCAGCAGTTTTGGGGGGTTCGGGCCCCAGCATTTT.